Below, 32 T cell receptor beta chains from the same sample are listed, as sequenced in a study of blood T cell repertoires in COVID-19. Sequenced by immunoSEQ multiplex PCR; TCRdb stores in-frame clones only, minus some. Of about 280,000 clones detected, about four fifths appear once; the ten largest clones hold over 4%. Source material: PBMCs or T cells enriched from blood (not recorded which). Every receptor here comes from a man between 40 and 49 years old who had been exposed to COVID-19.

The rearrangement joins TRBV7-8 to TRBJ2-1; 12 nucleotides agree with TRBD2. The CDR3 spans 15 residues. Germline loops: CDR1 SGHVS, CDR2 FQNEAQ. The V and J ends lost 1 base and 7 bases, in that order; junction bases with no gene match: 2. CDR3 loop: CASSLGGTSGNEQFF. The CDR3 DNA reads TGTGCCAGCAGCTTAGGGGGGACTAGCGGGAATGAGCAGTTCTTC.

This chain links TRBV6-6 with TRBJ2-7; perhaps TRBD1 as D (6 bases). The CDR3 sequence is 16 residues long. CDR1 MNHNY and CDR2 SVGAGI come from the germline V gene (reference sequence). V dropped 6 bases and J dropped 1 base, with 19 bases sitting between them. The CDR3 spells CASRSESSGVSYEQYF. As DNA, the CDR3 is TGTGCCAGCAGGTCGGAGTCCTCAGGGGTATCCTACGAGCAGTACTTC.

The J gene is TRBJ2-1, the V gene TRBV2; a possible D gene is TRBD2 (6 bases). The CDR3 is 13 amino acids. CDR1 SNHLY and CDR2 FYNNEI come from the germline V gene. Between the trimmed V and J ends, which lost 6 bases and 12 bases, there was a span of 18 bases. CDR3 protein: CASRGGRGAVQFF. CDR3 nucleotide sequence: TGTGCCAGCAGGGGGGGACGAGGGGCCGTGCAGTTCTTC.

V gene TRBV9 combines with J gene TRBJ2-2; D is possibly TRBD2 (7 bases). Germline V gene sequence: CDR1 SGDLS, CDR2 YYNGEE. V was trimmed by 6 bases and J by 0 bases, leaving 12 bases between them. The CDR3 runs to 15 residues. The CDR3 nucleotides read TGTGCCAGCAACCACGGGGGGCCGAACACCGGGGAGCTGTTTTTT. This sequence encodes CASNHGGPNTGELFF.

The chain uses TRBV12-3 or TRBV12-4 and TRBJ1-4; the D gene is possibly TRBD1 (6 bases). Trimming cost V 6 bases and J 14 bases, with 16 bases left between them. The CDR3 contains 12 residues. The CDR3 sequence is CASRLGPGGLFF. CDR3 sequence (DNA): TGTGCCAGCAGATTGGGTCCGGGGGGCCTGTTTTTT.

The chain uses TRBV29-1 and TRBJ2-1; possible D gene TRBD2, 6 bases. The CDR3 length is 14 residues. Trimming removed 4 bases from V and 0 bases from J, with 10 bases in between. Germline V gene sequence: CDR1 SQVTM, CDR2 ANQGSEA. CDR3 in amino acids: CSVARTTSYNEQFF. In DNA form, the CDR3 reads TGCAGCGTTGCCCGGACTACCTCCTACAATGAGCAGTTCTTC.

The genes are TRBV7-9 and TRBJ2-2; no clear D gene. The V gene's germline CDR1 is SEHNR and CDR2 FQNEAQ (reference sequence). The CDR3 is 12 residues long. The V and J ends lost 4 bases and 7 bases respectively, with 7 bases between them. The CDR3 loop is CASSSGGGELFF. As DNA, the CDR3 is TGTGCCAGCAGCTCTGGCGGCGGGGAGCTGTTTTTT. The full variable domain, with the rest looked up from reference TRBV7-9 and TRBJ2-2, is DTGVSQNPRHKITKRGQNVTFRCDPISEHNRLYWYRQTLGQGPEFLTYFQNEAQLEKSRLLSDRFSAERPKGSFSTLEIQRTEQGDSAMYLCASSSGGGELFFGEGSRLTVL.

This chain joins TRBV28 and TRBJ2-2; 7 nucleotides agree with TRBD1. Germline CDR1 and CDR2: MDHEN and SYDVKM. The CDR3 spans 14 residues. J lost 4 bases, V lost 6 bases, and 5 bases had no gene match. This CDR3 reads CASSLRDSTGELFF. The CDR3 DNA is TGTGCCAGCAGCCTCCGGGACAGCACCGGGGAGCTGTTTTTT.

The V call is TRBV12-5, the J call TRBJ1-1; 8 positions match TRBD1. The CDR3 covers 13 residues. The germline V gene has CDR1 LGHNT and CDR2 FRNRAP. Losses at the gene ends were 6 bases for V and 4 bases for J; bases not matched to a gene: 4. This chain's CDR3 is CASGFQGATEAFF. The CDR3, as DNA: TGTGCTAGTGGCTTTCAGGGGGCCACTGAAGCTTTCTTT.

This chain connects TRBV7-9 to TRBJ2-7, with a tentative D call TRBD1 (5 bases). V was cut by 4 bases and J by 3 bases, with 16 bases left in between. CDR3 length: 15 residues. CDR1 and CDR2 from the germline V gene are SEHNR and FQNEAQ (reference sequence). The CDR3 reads CASSYRQQPGYEQYF. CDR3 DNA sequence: TGTGCCAGCAGCTACCGACAGCAGCCGGGCTACGAGCAGTACTTC.

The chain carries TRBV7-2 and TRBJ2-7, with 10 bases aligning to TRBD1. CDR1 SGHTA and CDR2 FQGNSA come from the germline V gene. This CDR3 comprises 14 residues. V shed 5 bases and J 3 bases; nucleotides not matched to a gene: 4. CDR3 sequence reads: CASSIWDRGYEQYF. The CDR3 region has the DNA TGTGCCAGCAGCATTTGGGACAGGGGCTACGAGCAGTACTTC. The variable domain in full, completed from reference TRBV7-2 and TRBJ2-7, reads GAGVSQSPSNKVTEKGKDVELRCDPISGHTALYWYRQSLGQGLEFLIYFQGNSAPDKSGLPSDRFSAERTGGSVSTLTIQRTQQEDSAVYLCASSIWDRGYEQYFGPGTRLTVT.

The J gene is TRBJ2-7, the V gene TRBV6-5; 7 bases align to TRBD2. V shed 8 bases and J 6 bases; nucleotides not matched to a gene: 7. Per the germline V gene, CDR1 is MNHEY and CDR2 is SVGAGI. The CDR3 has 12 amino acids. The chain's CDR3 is CASRGVRSEQYF. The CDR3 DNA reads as TGTGCCAGCCGGGGGGTGCGTAGCGAGCAGTACTTC.

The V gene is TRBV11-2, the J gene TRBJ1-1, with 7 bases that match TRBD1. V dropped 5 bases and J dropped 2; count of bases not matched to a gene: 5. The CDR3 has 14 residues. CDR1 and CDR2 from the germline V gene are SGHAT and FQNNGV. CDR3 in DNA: TGTGCCAGCAGCGTGTACAGGGGAAACACTGAAGCTTTCTTT. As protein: CASSVYRGNTEAFF.

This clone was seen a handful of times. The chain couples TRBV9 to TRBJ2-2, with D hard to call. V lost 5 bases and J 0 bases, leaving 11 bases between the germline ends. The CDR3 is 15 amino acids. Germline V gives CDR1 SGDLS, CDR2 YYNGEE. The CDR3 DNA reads TGTGCCAGCAGGCTGACTCCTACGAACACCGGGGAGCTGTTTTTT. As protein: CASRLTPTNTGELFF.

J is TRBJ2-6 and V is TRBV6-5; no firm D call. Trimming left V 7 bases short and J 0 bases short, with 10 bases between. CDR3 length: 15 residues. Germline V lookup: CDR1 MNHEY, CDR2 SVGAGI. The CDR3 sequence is CASTNGLSGANVLTF. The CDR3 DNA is TGTGCCAGCACCAACGGTCTCTCTGGGGCCAACGTCCTGACTTTC.

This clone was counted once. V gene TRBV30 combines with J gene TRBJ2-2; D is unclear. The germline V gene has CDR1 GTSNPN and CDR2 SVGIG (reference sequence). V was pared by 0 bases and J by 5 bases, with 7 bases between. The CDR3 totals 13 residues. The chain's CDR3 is CAWSVRRTGELFF. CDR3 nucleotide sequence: TGTGCCTGGAGTGTCCGTAGAACCGGGGAGCTGTTTTTT.

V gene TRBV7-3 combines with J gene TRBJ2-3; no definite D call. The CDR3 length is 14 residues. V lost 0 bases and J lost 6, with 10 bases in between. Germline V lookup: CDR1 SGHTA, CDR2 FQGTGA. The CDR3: CASSLTGGADTQYF. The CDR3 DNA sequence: TGTGCCAGCAGCTTAACTGGCGGTGCGGATACGCAGTATTTT.

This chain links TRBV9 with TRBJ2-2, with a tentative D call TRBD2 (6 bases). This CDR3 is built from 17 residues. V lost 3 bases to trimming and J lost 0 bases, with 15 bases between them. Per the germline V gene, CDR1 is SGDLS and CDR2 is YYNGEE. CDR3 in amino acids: CASSARTGLSNTGELFF. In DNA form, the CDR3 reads TGTGCCAGCAGCGCACGAACGGGACTTTCGAACACCGGGGAGCTGTTTTTT.

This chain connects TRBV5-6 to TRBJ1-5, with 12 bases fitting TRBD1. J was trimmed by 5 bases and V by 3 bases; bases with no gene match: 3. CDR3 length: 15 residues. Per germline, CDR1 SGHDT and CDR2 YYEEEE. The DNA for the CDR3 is TGTGCCAGCAGCTCGCGGGACAGGGGGCATCAGCCCCAGCATTTT. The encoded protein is CASSSRDRGHQPQHF.

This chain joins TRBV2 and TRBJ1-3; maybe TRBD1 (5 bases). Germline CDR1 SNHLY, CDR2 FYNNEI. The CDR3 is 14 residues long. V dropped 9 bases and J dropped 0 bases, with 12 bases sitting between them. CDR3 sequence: CARQDSYSGNTIYF. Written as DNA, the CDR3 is TGTGCCAGACAAGACAGCTACTCTGGAAACACCATATATTTT.

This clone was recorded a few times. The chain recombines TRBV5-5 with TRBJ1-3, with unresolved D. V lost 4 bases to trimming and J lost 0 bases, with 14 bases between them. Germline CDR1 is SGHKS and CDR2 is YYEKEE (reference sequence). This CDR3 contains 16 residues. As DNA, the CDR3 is TGTGCCAGCAGCAATCTCGTTGGCAGCTCTGGAAACACCATATATTTT. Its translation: CASSNLVGSSGNTIYF. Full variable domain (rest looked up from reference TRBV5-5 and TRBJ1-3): DAGVTQSPTHLIKTRGQQVTLRCSPISGHKSVSWYQQVLGQGPQFIFQYYEKEERGRGNFPDRFSARQFPNYSSELNVNALLLGDSALYLCASSNLVGSSGNTIYFGEGSWLTVV.

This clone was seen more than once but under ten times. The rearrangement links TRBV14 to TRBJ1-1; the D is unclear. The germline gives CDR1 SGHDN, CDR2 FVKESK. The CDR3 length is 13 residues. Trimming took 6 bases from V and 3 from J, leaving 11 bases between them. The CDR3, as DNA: TGTGCCAGCAGTCCCGGGTGGGACACTGAAGCTTTCTTT. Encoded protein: CASSPGWDTEAFF.

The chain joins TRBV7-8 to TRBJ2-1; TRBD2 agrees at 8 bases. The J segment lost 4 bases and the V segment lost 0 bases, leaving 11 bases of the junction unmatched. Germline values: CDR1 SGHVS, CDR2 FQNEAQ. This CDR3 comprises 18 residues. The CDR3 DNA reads TGTGCCAGCAGCTTAGCGCATCGGAGTCTAGCGGGTTACAATGAGCAGTTCTTC. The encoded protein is CASSLAHRSLAGYNEQFF.

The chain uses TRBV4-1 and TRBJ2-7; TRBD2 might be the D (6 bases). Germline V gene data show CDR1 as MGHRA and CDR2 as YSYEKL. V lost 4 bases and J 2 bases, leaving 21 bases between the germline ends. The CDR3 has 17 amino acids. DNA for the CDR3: TGCGCCAGCAGCCGGGAGGCGATGACGACAACGGCCTACGAGCAGTACTTC. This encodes CASSREAMTTTAYEQYF.

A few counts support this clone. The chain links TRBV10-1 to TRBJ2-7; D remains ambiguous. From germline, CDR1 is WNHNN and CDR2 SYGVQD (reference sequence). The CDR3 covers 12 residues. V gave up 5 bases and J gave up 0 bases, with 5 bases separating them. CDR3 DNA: TGCGCCAGCAGTTCTAGCTCCTACGAGCAGTACTTC. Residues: CASSSSSYEQYF.

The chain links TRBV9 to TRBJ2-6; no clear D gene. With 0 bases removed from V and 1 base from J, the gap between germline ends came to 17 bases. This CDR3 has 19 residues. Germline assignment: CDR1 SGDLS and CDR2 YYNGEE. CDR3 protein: CASSVGPLIRQSGANVLTF. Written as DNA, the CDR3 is TGTGCCAGCAGCGTAGGCCCGTTGATCCGACAATCTGGGGCCAACGTCCTGACTTTC. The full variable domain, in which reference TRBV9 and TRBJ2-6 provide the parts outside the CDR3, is DSGVTQTPKHLITATGQRVTLRCSPRSGDLSVYWYQQSLDQGLQFLIQYYNGEERAKGNILERFSAQQFPDLHSELNLSSLELGDSALYFCASSVGPLIRQSGANVLTFGAGSRLTVL.

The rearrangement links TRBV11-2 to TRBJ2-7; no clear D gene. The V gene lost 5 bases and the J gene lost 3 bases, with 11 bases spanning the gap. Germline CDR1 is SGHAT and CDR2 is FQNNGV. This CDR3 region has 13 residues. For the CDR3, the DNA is TGTGCCAGCAGCCTCGTTTACGGCTACGAGCAGTACTTC. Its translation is CASSLVYGYEQYF.

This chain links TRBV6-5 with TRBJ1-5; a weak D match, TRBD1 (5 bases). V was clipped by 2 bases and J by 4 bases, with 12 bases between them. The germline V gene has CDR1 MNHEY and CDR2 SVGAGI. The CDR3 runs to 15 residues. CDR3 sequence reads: CASSYSGALNQPQHF. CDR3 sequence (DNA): TGTGCCAGCAGTTACAGCGGGGCACTAAATCAGCCCCAGCATTTT.

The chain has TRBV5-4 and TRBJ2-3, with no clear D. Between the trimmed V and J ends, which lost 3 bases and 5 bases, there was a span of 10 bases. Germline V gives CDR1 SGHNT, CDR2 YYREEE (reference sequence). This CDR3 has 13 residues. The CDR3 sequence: CASSSGRGDTQYF. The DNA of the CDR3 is TGTGCCAGCAGCTCAGGTCGTGGAGATACGCAGTATTTT.

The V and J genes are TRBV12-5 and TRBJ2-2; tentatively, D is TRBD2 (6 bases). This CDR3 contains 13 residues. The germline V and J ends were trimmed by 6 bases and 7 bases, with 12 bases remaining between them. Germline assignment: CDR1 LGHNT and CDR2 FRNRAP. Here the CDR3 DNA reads TGTGCTAGTGGCCCGCCGGGGGTCGGGGAGCTGTTTTTT. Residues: CASGPPGVGELFF.

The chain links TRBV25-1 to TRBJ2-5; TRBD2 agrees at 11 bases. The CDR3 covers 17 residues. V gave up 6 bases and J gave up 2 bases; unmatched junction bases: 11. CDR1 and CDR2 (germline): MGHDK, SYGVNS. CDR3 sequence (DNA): TGTGCCAGCAGGGGCGGGGTTAGCGGGAGGGAGCAAGAGACCCAGTACTTC. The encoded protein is CASRGGVSGREQETQYF.

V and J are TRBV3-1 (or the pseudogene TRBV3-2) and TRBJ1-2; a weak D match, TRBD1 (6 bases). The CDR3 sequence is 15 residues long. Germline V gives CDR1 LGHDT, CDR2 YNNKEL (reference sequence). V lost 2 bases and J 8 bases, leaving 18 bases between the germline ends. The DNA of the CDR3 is TGTGCCAGCAGCCAAATAACAAGGGCGAGGGGGGGCTACACCTTC. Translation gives CASSQITRARGGYTF.